This T cell receptor (beta chain) stems from a study of blood T cell repertoires in COVID-19 (dated by TCRdb to the early 2020s). As for the study more broadly: Samples from collaborators originated in the United States, Italy and Spain and spanned both the acute and convalescent phases of COVID-19. The prospective study material was composed of cDNA or gDNA derived from T cells, B-cell-depleted T cells, or PBMCs. Deeply sampled blood TCRbeta repertoires from subjects exposed to, actively infected with, or recovered from COVID-19 were included in the dataset. The repertoires were made available in a free public database intended to serve as a resource for research on the immune response to SARS-CoV-2. The samples were drawn from two sources: the first 160 participants of the ongoing ImmuneRACE study, and 1,200 or so subjects contributed by 6 global collaborators. A de-identified subject ID, COVID-19 status, age in years and sex were almost always included in the sample metadata. Where available, HLA class I and class II types were obtained from metadata supplied by the sample provider rather than from assay-based typing. Results and caveats for the whole study, not just this receptor: Clinical and demographic metadata were provided uncurated, with the amount varying by source and participant.

TCRbeta CDR3 regions were amplified from genomic DNA using the immunoSEQ Assay, a bias-controlled multiplex PCR. In the paper's pipeline: The number of nucleated cells in each sample was estimated by amplification of reference gene primers within the assay. Sequence reads were collapsed and filtered to measure the absolute abundance of every unique TCRbeta CDR3 rearrangement. Productive Simpson clonality was computed per sample as the square root of Simpson's diversity index over productive rearrangements. TCRdb mirrors the immuneACCESS table, restricted to in-frame sequences. Some clones are absent from its copies; in checked studies, under half trace to an unresolved V gene, and the reason for the others is unknown. Clonal size and the V and J genes are those of that table, whereas D and trimming came from the DNA. This sample is represented by under 300,000 clones; approximately 88% of them were singletons. Over 1.1% of the sample comes from the top ten.

As regards this clone: Its antigen is unknown. No much larger clone exists at a distance of one base, and base qualities are not known.

One collaborating source in Seattle enrolled patients during active infection and followed them longitudinally through the course of disease. Whole blood was collected in K2EDTA tubes by collaborating institutions according to the institutions' own protocols. For TCRbeta analysis, collaborators shipped samples as frozen whole blood, isolated PBMCs, or DNA extracted from either of those sample types. V is pruned by 7 bases and J by 2 bases, leaving 13 bases of the junction without a gene match. The germline V gene specifies MDHEN as CDR1 and SYDVKM as CDR2. Measured from the cysteine to the phenylalanine, the CDR3 is 19 residues long. The CDR3 DNA has 57 bases and is translated from base 1.

The receptor chain draws on TRBV28 and TRBJ2-1, with 14 central nucleotides matching TRBD2. This sequence was found in a human donor with COVID-19, enrolled during active disease. The donor label of this sample is uncertain. The sample consisted of peripheral blood. CDR3 loop: CASTLGWGLAGEPYNEQFF. Read as DNA, the sequence is TGTGCCAGCACCCTGGGTTGGGGACTAGCGGGAGAACCCTACAATGAGCAGTTCTTC.